This T cell receptor (beta chain) is drawn from a study of shared clonotypes between healthy human individuals. With 5 bases clipped from V and 3 bases from J, the junction kept 9 bases outside the gene matches. Per germline, CDR1 PRHDT and CDR2 FYEKMQ (reference sequence). The CDR3 runs to 16 residues. This table comes from immunoSEQ multiplex PCR, and its TCRdb copy is limited to in-frame clones, with some not included. This table has some 2,500,000 clones, roughly 90% appearing once. The TCR comes from a man aged 18 to 29 in good health. Some clones in this sample may be carry-over from other donors' samples. The sequenced sample consisted of naive CD4+ T cells from PBMCs. Subset noted: CD45RA+ positively selected. The V call is TRBV13, the J call TRBJ1-1, with 10 bases that match TRBD1. CDR3 amino acids: CASSRFRDRGHTEAFF. The DNA of the CDR3 is TGTGCCAGCAGCCGATTCCGGGACAGGGGTCACACTGAAGCTTTCTTT.